These 7 T cell receptor beta chains share one sample of origin, sequenced in a study of CD8 T cells in Susac syndrome. RNA amounts of 0.5 to 1 ug underwent reverse transcription with random hexamers. TCRdb re-called the immunoSEQ multiplex PCR reads through MiXCR, storing one row per CDR3 protein. The sample consists of 100,000 to 150,000 distinct CDR3 sequences, 85% to 95% of them appearing once. The sequenced sample was CD4+ T cells from PBMCs. Source of these receptors: a human donor with multiple sclerosis.

The chain joins TRBV5-4 to TRBJ2-5; D uncertain. The V end was cut by 4 bases, the J end by 2 bases, with 12 bases between. Germline values: CDR1 SGHNT, CDR2 YYREEE (reference sequence). The CDR3 loop spans 14 amino acids. CDR3 loop: CASSPATLQETQYF. In DNA, the CDR3 is TGTGCCAGCAGCCCGGCGACACTTCAAGAGACCCAGTACTTC.

The gene calls are TRBV4-3 and TRBJ1-4; D perhaps matches TRBD1 (5 bases). Looked up from germline, CDR1 is LGHNA and CDR2 is YSLEER. CDR3 length equals 16 residues. V dropped 0 bases and J dropped 4 bases, with 12 bases sitting between them. The CDR3 DNA reads as TGCGCCAGCAGCCAAGACGGACGAGGGGTTAATGAAAAACTGTTTTTT. Protein product: CASSQDGRGVNEKLFF.

The V call is TRBV5-1, the J call TRBJ1-1; D is ambiguous. Germline lookup yields CDR1 SGHRS and CDR2 YFSETQ. This CDR3 is built from 15 residues. Deletions cut 0 bases from V and 1 base from J, with 10 bases between. In nucleotides, the CDR3 is TGCGCCAGCAGCTTGGACGGGGTGAAGAACACTGAAGCTTTCTTT. Protein product: CASSLDGVKNTEAFF. The full variable domain, with the rest looked up from reference TRBV5-1 and TRBJ1-1, is KAGVTQTPRYLIKTRGQQVTLSCSPISGHRSVSWYQQTPGQGLQFLFEYFSETQRNKGNFPGRFSGRQFSNSRSEMNVSTLELGDSALYLCASSLDGVKNTEAFFGQGTRLTVV.

The chain is built from TRBV7-2 and TRBJ1-2; a weak D match, TRBD1 (6 bases). Per the germline V gene, CDR1 is SGHTA and CDR2 is FQGNSA. V was pared by 2 bases and J by 2 bases, with 12 bases between. CDR3 length: 15 amino acids. For the CDR3, the DNA is TGTGCCAGCAGCTTACACCCTACAGGGAACTATGGCTACACCTTC. It yields the protein CASSLHPTGNYGYTF.

The rearrangement joins TRBV10-3 to TRBJ1-5, with D unresolved. The CDR3 length is 13 residues. CDR1 is ENHRY, CDR2 SYGVKD, per germline. V dropped 10 bases and J dropped 4 bases, with 14 bases sitting between them. CDR3 residues: CATRAEINQPQHF. DNA of the CDR3: TGTGCCACTCGGGCCGAGATAAATCAGCCCCAGCATTTT.

The J gene is TRBJ1-1, the V gene TRBV7-2; D gene ambiguous. This CDR3 is 14 amino acids long. The germline V gene has CDR1 SGHTA and CDR2 FQGNSA. Trimming took 4 bases from V and 1 from J, leaving 10 bases between them. The CDR3 spells CASSYLPGNTEAFF. CDR3 coding DNA: TGTGCCAGCAGCTACCTCCCGGGGAACACTGAAGCTTTCTTT.

Only a few counts were recorded for this clonotype. The rearrangement links TRBV2 to TRBJ1-1; no clear D gene. V dropped 2 bases and J dropped 4 bases, with 5 bases sitting between them. The CDR3 length is 12 residues. In germline, CDR1 is SNHLY, CDR2 FYNNEI. The CDR3 bases are TGTGCCAGCAGTGAACGGGGCACTGAAGCTTTCTTT. This encodes CASSERGTEAFF.